This TCR beta chain was sequenced in a study of a mutant IDH1 vaccine in newly diagnosed glioma. Study-wide context: Patients were given eight vaccinations, scheduled in weeks 1, 3, 5, 7, 11, 15, 19 and 23. Onset of vaccination occurred 4-6 weeks following radiotherapy alone, or with temozolomide cycles. Averaging approximately 40 years of age, treated patients were roughly 60% male and approximately 40% female. Study-wide findings and caveats: Pseudoprogression seemed unrelated to changes in top peripheral T cell clonotypes.

The data were produced by immunoSEQ multiplex PCR, yet TCRdb's version contains in-frame clones alone and is incomplete. This table holds around 31,000 clones, around 60% found once. Described time point: week 5, during vaccination. What each vaccine dose contained was 300 ug of mutant IDH1 20-mer peptide, accompanied by topical imiquimod. Worth noting for this clone: Its cognate antigen is unknown.

The sequence derives from a woman between 18 and 29 years old with glioma. This specimen consisted of PBMCs, obtained from a glioma patient whose treatment included an IDH1 peptide vaccine.

CDR3 in amino acids: CASSPIAGVGEQYF. The CDR3 DNA reads as TGTGCCAGCTCACCAATAGCGGGGGTGGGTGAGCAGTACTTC. The rearrangement links TRBV18 to TRBJ2-7, with 9 bases that match TRBD2. Unmatched junction bases numbered 6, after V lost 2 bases and J lost 7 bases. The germline V gene has CDR1 KGHSH and CDR2 LQKENI. The CDR3 has 14 residues.